The T cell receptor (beta chain) under discussion was sequenced for a study of blood T cell repertoires in COVID-19. Study context: Whether acute or convalescent, the COVID-19 samples came from the United States, Italy and Spain. In each case, the material was cDNA or gDNA derived from T cells, B-cell-depleted T cells, or PBMCs.

The repertoire was sequenced with immunoSEQ multiplex PCR; TCRdb's copy has only in-frame clones and lacks some. The sample includes 300,000 or so clones, 75% to 90% seen only once; the top ten take 3.7%. Germline CDR1 reads SGHDT; CDR2 reads YYEEEE. J lost 7 bases, V lost 4 bases, and 9 bases had no gene match. This CDR3 region has 14 residues. The sample consisted of peripheral blood. The rearrangement joins TRBV5-6 to TRBJ2-5, with 8 nucleotides matching TRBD2. This TCR was recovered from a woman between 40 and 50 years old with acute or convalescent COVID-19. CDR3 protein: CASSPPSGSGTQYF. In DNA, the CDR3 is TGTGCCAGCAGCCCCCCTAGCGGGTCCGGGACCCAGTACTTC.